This T cell receptor beta chain originates from a study of blood T cell repertoires in COVID-19. Background on the study: Italy, Spain and the United States were the sources of the convalescent and acute COVID-19 samples. PBMCs, B-cell-depleted T cells, or T cells were the source of the cDNA or gDNA that made up the material.

How the authors handled the data: Reference gene primer amplification gave estimated nucleated cell counts. Profiling relied on immunoSEQ multiplex PCR, and the TCRdb table lists in-frame clones only, not all of them. The V and J calls and clone size are taken from that table; D and trimming were inferred from the DNA. This sample has 300,000 or so clones, with roughly 87% found just once. The source is a woman in her thirties who had recovered from COVID-19. Sequencing was done on a sample of PBMCs or T cells enriched from blood (not recorded which).

CDR3 loop: CASSIPGQGAGQPQHF. In DNA, the CDR3 is TGTGCCAGTAGTATCCCGGGACAGGGGGCCGGGCAGCCCCAGCATTTT. V usage is TRBV19 and J usage is TRBJ1-5, with 12 bases lining up with TRBD1. V dropped 3 bases and J dropped 7; count of bases not matched to a gene: 7. The germline V gene has CDR1 LNHDA and CDR2 SQIVND (reference sequence). The CDR3 runs to 16 residues.